The 2 T cell receptor beta chains listed next were all sequenced from one sample in a study of CXCR3-negative and CXCR3-positive naive CD8 T cells. UMI-tagged TRB cDNA libraries were built via 5' RACE. With the 5' RACE reads reprocessed, TCRdb shows one record per CDR3 protein and no DNA. The table gives about 130,000 distinct CDR3 sequences; the top ten clones make up roughly 0.31% of it. Sequencing was done on a sample of naive CXCR3- CD8+ T cells from blood. Regarding subset: CD45RO-CCR7+CD27+CD95- naive CD8+ T cells lacking CXCR3 (TNR3-). Receptors were obtained from a human donor in good health. Some clones in this sample may be carry-over from other donors' samples.

This chain joins TRBV12-3 or TRBV12-4 and TRBJ1-1. This CDR3 comprises 13 residues. CDR3 sequence: CASSLTLNTEAFF.

This rearrangement joins TRBV20-1 to TRBJ2-7. The germline V gene has CDR1 DFQATT and CDR2 SNEGSKA (reference sequence). This CDR3 comprises 14 residues. The CDR3 loop is CSAEDLGLVYEQYF.